Below, 25 T cell receptor beta chains from the same sample are listed, as sequenced in a study of T cell repertoires in cytomegalovirus infection. No cognate antigen is known for these TCRs. TCRdb reprocessed the reads with MiXCR, giving one entry per CDR3 protein. The data hold fewer than 1,000,000 distinct CDR3 sequences, with approximately 31% observed a single time. The starting material was cultured CD8+ T cells from PBMCs, obtained from culture after CMV antigen stimulation. The origin of the receptors is a human donor in good health (CMV status not recorded). Some clones in this sample may be carry-over from other donors' samples.

This clonotype was observed a handful of times. The V call is TRBV7-9, the J call TRBJ2-5; D uncertain. Looked up from germline, CDR1 is SEHNR and CDR2 is FQNEAQ (reference sequence). The CDR3 totals 14 residues. Trimming cost V 4 bases and J 5 bases, with 14 bases left between them. CDR3 sequence reads: CASSSSPRMETQYF. In DNA form, the CDR3 reads TGTGCCAGCAGCTCCTCCCCCCGTATGGAGACCCAGTACTTC.

The rearrangement joins TRBV10-3 to TRBJ2-6; tentative D call: TRBD2 (6 bases). Trimming removed 2 bases from V and 1 base from J, with 18 bases in between. CDR1 and CDR2 from the germline V gene are ENHRY and SYGVKD. CDR3 length equals 19 residues. This CDR3 is CAISEPPGDGKSGANVLTF. CDR3 bases: TGTGCCATCAGTGAGCCCCCGGGGGATGGGAAGTCTGGGGCCAACGTCCTGACTTTC.

This clonotype was recorded at least ten times. The chain has TRBV7-8 and TRBJ2-7, with D perhaps matching TRBD1 or TRBD2 (5 bases each). The germline V gene encodes CDR1 SGHVS and CDR2 FQNEAQ. Trimming pared 2 bases from V and 5 bases from J, leaving 13 bases between. The CDR3 has 14 amino acids. CDR3 bases: TGTGCCAGCAGCTTAAGAACGGGGCAACACGAGCAGTACGTC. Translating it yields CASSLRTGQHEQYV.

This clonotype has a handful of counts. The chain joins TRBV6-5 to TRBJ2-3, with D unclear. This CDR3 comprises 11 residues. V was shortened by 8 bases and J by 6 bases, with 9 bases between the two germline ends. Germline-derived CDR1 and CDR2 are MNHEY and SVGAGI. This CDR3 is CASCLEDTQYF. For the CDR3, the DNA is TGTGCCAGCTGCTTAGAGGATACGCAGTATTTT.

This clonotype turned up a few times. The genes are TRBV7-2 and TRBJ2-5, with 10 bases matching TRBD2. V lost 1 base and J lost 5; bases outside the gene matches: 4. The CDR3 is 15 residues long. Germline values: CDR1 SGHTA, CDR2 FQGNSA. The CDR3 DNA reads TGTGCCAGCAGCTTAGGTCCAGCGGGGGGGGAGACCCAGTACTTC. Its translation is CASSLGPAGGETQYF. The variable domain in full, completed from reference TRBV7-2 and TRBJ2-5, reads GAGVSQSPSNKVTEKGKDVELRCDPISGHTALYWYRQSLGQGLEFLIYFQGNSAPDKSGLPSDRFSAERTGGSVSTLTIQRTQQEDSAVYLCASSLGPAGGETQYFGPGTRLLVL.

CDR3 nucleotide sequence: TGTGCCAGCAGCTCTCCGGACAGCGACTCCTACAATGAGCAGTTCTTC. It translates to CASSSPDSDSYNEQFF. J is TRBJ2-1 and V is TRBV7-3; TRBD1 might be the D (6 bases). CDR3 size: 16 residues. Germline CDR1 reads SGHTA; CDR2 reads FQGTGA. The ends were cut back, 4 bases at V and 0 bases at J, with 13 bases in the middle.

As concerns this clonotype: One end of the junction does not line up with germline, which may come from a read error. The chain links TRBV6-6 to TRBJ2-5; 7 bases line up with TRBD2. Germline CDR1 reads MNHNY; CDR2 reads SVGAGI (reference sequence). The CDR3 is 14 amino acids. The CDR3 sequence: CASSYSGGEEIQYF. The CDR3 coding sequence is TGTGCCAGCAGTTACTCGGGGGGGGAAGAGATCCAGTACTTC.

This clonotype was seen repeatedly, ten times or more. The CDR3 nucleotides are TGTGCCAGCAGTTTAAGTGATTACACCTACGAGCAGTACTTC. It translates to CASSLSDYTYEQYF. The chain recombines TRBV12-3 or TRBV12-4 with TRBJ2-7; D is unclear. The V gene lost 2 bases and the J gene lost 2 bases, with 10 bases spanning the gap. There are 14 residues in the CDR3.

To note about this clonotype: Since a much larger clone is just one base distant, this may be a read error. The chain joins TRBV7-8 to TRBJ2-2; a possible D gene is TRBD1 (6 bases). Germline V gives CDR1 SGHVS, CDR2 FQNEAQ. The CDR3 extends over 15 amino acids. The DNA of the CDR3 is TGTACCACCCCCTCCCAGGGGCGAAAGGCCGGGGAGCTGTTTTTT. Encoded protein: CTTPSQGRKAGELFF.

This clonotype was picked up a small number of times. V and J are TRBV6-2 or TRBV6-3 and TRBJ2-5; 8 bases line up with TRBD1. Germline loops: CDR1 MNHEY, CDR2 SVGEGT. The CDR3 has 13 amino acids. Unmatched junction bases numbered 7, after V lost 10 bases and J lost 3 bases. The CDR3 bases are TGTGCCACCGCGGACAGGGCGGAAGAGACCCAGTACTTC. Translated: CATADRAEETQYF.

This clonotype came up many times. CDR3: CASSYSGADTQYF. CDR3 DNA sequence: TGTGCCAGCAGTTACTCGGGGGCAGATACGCAGTATTTT. The rearrangement uses TRBV6-6 and TRBJ2-3; D could derive from TRBD1 or TRBD2 (5 bases each). The CDR3 sequence is 13 residues long. Germline CDR1 is MNHNY and CDR2 is SVGAGI (reference sequence). V was clipped by 0 bases and J by 4 bases, with 5 bases between them.

This rearrangement joins TRBV7-9 to TRBJ2-7; D is ambiguous. Trimming shortened V by 1 base and J by 3 bases, and 13 bases separated the two germline ends. From germline, CDR1 is SEHNR and CDR2 FQNEAQ (reference sequence). This CDR3 has 15 residues. The CDR3 sequence: CASSLGSGDLYEQYF. CDR3 bases: TGTGCCAGCAGCTTAGGGTCAGGAGATCTCTACGAGCAGTACTTC. Full variable domain (outside the CDR3, taken from reference TRBV7-9 and TRBJ2-7): DTGVSQNPRHKITKRGQNVTFRCDPISEHNRLYWYRQTLGQGPEFLTYFQNEAQLEKSRLLSDRFSAERPKGSFSTLEIQRTEQGDSAMYLCASSLGSGDLYEQYFGPGTRLTVT.

Only a few counts were recorded for this clonotype. A junction boundary mismatches the germline segment, possibly from a read error. The V and J genes are TRBV19 and TRBJ2-7; D is possibly TRBD1 or TRBD2 (5 bases each). The CDR3 is 11 residues long. Looked up from germline, CDR1 is LNHDA and CDR2 is SQIVND (reference sequence). The CDR3 bases are TGTGCCTCTTTTTATCGGACACCGAGGGTCTTC. Its translation: CASFYRTPRVF.

This clonotype turned up a few times. The V gene is TRBV19, the J gene TRBJ2-6; D call uncertain. Germline V CDR1 and CDR2: LNHDA, SQIVND (reference sequence). The germline V and J ends were trimmed by 5 bases and 3 bases, with 11 bases remaining between them. This CDR3 comprises 15 residues. The CDR3 loop is CASSPGRSGANVLTF. CDR3 nucleotide sequence: TGTGCCAGTAGTCCGGGTAGAAGTGGGGCCAACGTCCTGACTTTC.

The V call is TRBV6-1, the J call TRBJ2-1, with 11 bases identical to TRBD2. With 3 bases clipped from V and 16 bases from J, the junction kept 2 bases outside the gene matches. The CDR3 length is 11 residues. Germline V CDR1 and CDR2: MNHNS, SASEGT. CDR3 in DNA: TGTGCCAGCAGTGATAGCGGGGGGGACTTCTTC. This translates into CASSDSGGDFF.

Ten or more counts support this clonotype. The chain is built from TRBV7-2 and TRBJ2-7; TRBD2 matches 7 bases. The junction had 6 bases not matched to a gene; V was cut back by 1 base and J by 3 bases. CDR1 and CDR2 from the germline V gene are SGHTA and FQGNSA. This CDR3 contains 15 residues. This CDR3 is CASSLGGGGVYEQYF. In DNA form, the CDR3 reads TGTGCCAGCAGCTTAGGTGGGGGAGGGGTCTACGAGCAGTACTTC.

The V gene is TRBV4-3, the J gene TRBJ1-4; TRBD1 is a possible D gene (5 bases). There are 16 residues in the CDR3. Trimming took off 4 bases at V and 5 bases at J, with 17 bases between the two ends. CDR1 and CDR2 from the germline V gene are LGHNA and YSLEER. The CDR3 DNA reads TGCGCCAGCAGCCCACGGCCCCCAGGGTTGAATGAAAAACTGTTTTTT. Its protein product is CASSPRPPGLNEKLFF.

The rearrangement joins TRBV6-5 to TRBJ2-7; D unclear. Germline CDR1 is MNHEY and CDR2 is SVGAGI. V lost 2 bases and J lost 4, with 12 bases in between. The CDR3 contains 14 residues. In nucleotides, the CDR3 is TGTGCCAGCAGTTACGGACCTTCCAATTACGAGCAGTACTTC. This gives the protein CASSYGPSNYEQYF.

Concerning this clonotype: One base away lies a much larger clone, so this may be a sequencing read error. This rearrangement joins TRBV7-2 to TRBJ2-4, with D possibly being TRBD2 (5 bases). Between the trimmed V and J ends, which lost 6 bases and 4 bases, there was a span of 22 bases. The germline CDR1 and CDR2 sequences are SGHTA and FQGNSA. This CDR3 has 17 residues. CDR3 bases: TGTGCCAGCAGGGTGATGGGCGGGTGGGCCGTGAAAAACATTCAGTACTTC. Amino acids: CASRVMGGWAVKNIQYF.

The chain combines TRBV14 with TRBJ1-6; D not certain. CDR3 size: 13 residues. V was pared by 2 bases and J by 7 bases, with 6 bases between. CDR1 is SGHDN, CDR2 FVKESK, per germline. CDR3 region: CASSQTKNSPLHF. CDR3 in DNA: TGTGCCAGCAGCCAAACTAAAAATTCACCCCTCCACTTT.

J is TRBJ2-7 and V is TRBV10-1; 7 nucleotides agree with TRBD1. Germline V gene data show CDR1 as WNHNN and CDR2 as SYGVQD (reference sequence). Losses at the gene ends were 6 bases for V and 0 bases for J; bases not matched to a gene: 11. The CDR3 length is 16 residues. CDR3 sequence: CASSANRGLSSYEQYF. In nucleotides, the CDR3 is TGCGCCAGCAGCGCAAACAGGGGCCTAAGCTCCTACGAGCAGTACTTC.

V is TRBV29-1 and J is TRBJ1-2; D unclear. The germline V gene has CDR1 SQVTM and CDR2 ANQGSEA. This CDR3 has 11 amino acids. Trimming took off 6 bases at V and 7 bases at J, with 12 bases between the two ends. The CDR3 spells CSVRARAGYTF. CDR3 DNA: TGCAGCGTGAGGGCTCGTGCTGGCTACACCTTC.

This clonotype was observed many times. The chain uses TRBV7-2 and TRBJ2-5, with 10 bases fitting TRBD2. The J segment lost 2 bases and the V segment lost 1 base, leaving 10 bases of the junction unmatched. The CDR3 extends over 18 amino acids. The germline V gene encodes CDR1 SGHTA and CDR2 FQGNSA. The CDR3 spells CASSLGLLQAGGQETQYF. Written as DNA, the CDR3 is TGTGCCAGCAGCTTAGGCCTACTACAAGCGGGGGGGCAAGAGACCCAGTACTTC.

V is TRBV9 and J is TRBJ2-3; 10 bases agree with TRBD2. This CDR3 comprises 16 residues. J was trimmed by 1 base and V by 4 bases; bases with no gene match: 6. Germline V lookup: CDR1 SGDLS, CDR2 YYNGEE. CDR3 residues: CASSRRTSGGTDTQYF. The CDR3 DNA reads TGTGCCAGCAGCCGACGTACTAGCGGGGGCACAGATACGCAGTATTTT. Combining the CDR3 with reference TRBV9 and TRBJ2-3 gives the whole variable domain DSGVTQTPKHLITATGQRVTLRCSPRSGDLSVYWYQQSLDQGLQFLIQYYNGEERAKGNILERFSAQQFPDLHSELNLSSLELGDSALYFCASSRRTSGGTDTQYFGPGTRLTVL.

This clonotype was observed many times. The chain recombines TRBV7-8 with TRBJ2-5; 8 bases are shared with TRBD2. The CDR3 spans 12 residues. J was trimmed by 4 bases and V by 6 bases; bases with no gene match: 1. The germline gives CDR1 SGHVS, CDR2 FQNEAQ. CDR3: CASRGLGETQYF. As DNA, the CDR3 is TGTGCCAGCAGGGGACTAGGAGAGACCCAGTACTTC. The full variable domain, completed using reference TRBV7-8 and TRBJ2-5, is GAGVSQSPRYKVAKRGQDVALRCDPISGHVSLFWYQQALGQGPEFLTYFQNEAQLDKSGLPSDRFFAERPEGSVSTLKIQRTQQEDSAVYLCASRGLGETQYFGPGTRLLVL.